Presented here are 8 T cell receptor beta chains from one specimen sequenced in a study of cytotoxic CD8 clonotypes in ibrutinib-treated CLL. Here immunoSEQ multiplex PCR was the method, and the copy in TCRdb shows in-frame clones only, minus some. The sample consists of roughly 250,000 clones, 60% to 75% of them appearing once. The sample in question was PBMCs, obtained after 24 months of ibrutinib treatment. These receptor sequences come from a human donor with chronic lymphocytic leukemia.

Written as DNA, the CDR3 is TGTGCCAGCAGTTTTTTGTCCGGGAACACAGATACGCAGTATTTT. Residues: CASSFLSGNTDTQYF. The rearrangement joins TRBV28 to TRBJ2-3; possible D gene TRBD2, 5 bases. Trimming took off 3 bases at V and 2 bases at J, with 12 bases between the two ends. The CDR3 is made up of 15 amino acids. CDR1 and CDR2 from the germline V gene are MDHEN and SYDVKM.

This chain uses TRBV5-1 with TRBJ2-3; TRBD2 matches at 12 bases. The CDR3 is 18 residues long. The germline V gene has CDR1 SGHRS and CDR2 YFSETQ. J lost 4 bases, V lost 4 bases, and 13 bases had no gene match. The CDR3 loop is CASSPPSTSGRFADTQYF. Written as DNA, the CDR3 is TGCGCCAGCAGCCCACCCTCCACTAGCGGGAGGTTTGCAGATACGCAGTATTTT.

The rearrangement uses TRBV29-1 and TRBJ2-5; the match to TRBD1 covers 7 bases. From germline, CDR1 is SQVTM and CDR2 ANQGSEA. The junction had 9 bases not matched to a gene; V was cut back by 7 bases and J by 4 bases. The CDR3 length is 13 residues. CDR3 region: CSANTGVGETQYF. The CDR3 coding sequence is TGCAGCGCTAATACAGGGGTGGGAGAGACCCAGTACTTC.

This chain links TRBV7-2 with TRBJ2-5; the match to TRBD2 covers 12 bases. The length of the CDR3 is 16 residues. Per germline, CDR1 SGHTA and CDR2 FQGNSA. V lost 6 bases to trimming and J lost 3 bases; unmatched junction nucleotides: 8. CDR3 bases: TGTGCCAGCAGTCCAGGGCGACTAGCGGGAGAAGAGACCCAGTACTTC. Translated, it gives CASSPGRLAGEETQYF.

This clone was picked up one time. V and J are TRBV5-1 and TRBJ2-3, with unresolved D. CDR3 length: 14 amino acids. V lost 4 bases, J lost 2 bases, and 11 bases lay in between. In germline, CDR1 is SGHRS, CDR2 YFSETQ. CDR3 amino acids: CASSNGGPTDTQYF. The CDR3 DNA reads TGCGCCAGCAGCAACGGCGGTCCCACAGATACGCAGTATTTT.

The chain carries TRBV30 and TRBJ1-4, with 9 nucleotides matching TRBD1. Germline trimming cut 5 bases from V and 8 bases from J; bases unmatched to any gene: 9. The CDR3 covers 14 residues. Per germline, CDR1 GTSNPN and CDR2 SVGIG (reference sequence). CDR3 DNA: TGTGCCTGGGACTCGGGACAGGGAGGAGAAAAACTGTTTTTT. It yields the protein CAWDSGQGGEKLFF.

This chain uses TRBV15 with TRBJ1-4; D is ambiguous. Germline V lookup: CDR1 LNHNV, CDR2 YYDKDF (reference sequence). The V and J ends lost 2 bases and 5 bases respectively, with 6 bases between them. The CDR3 is 13 residues long. In DNA form, the CDR3 reads TGTGCCACCAGCAGAAGGATAAATGAAAAACTGTTTTTT. Protein product: CATSRRINEKLFF.

The genes are TRBV7-9 and TRBJ2-2, with 11 bases identical to TRBD2. The germline gives CDR1 SEHNR, CDR2 FQNEAQ (reference sequence). With 1 base clipped from V and 4 bases from J, the junction kept 2 bases outside the gene matches. This CDR3 contains 16 residues. CDR3 DNA: TGTGCCAGCAGCTTAGTTACTAGCGGGGGCACCGGGGAGCTGTTTTTT. Its translation: CASSLVTSGGTGELFF.